This TCR beta chain was found in a study of human T cells and chemical hapten exposure. Whole-study context: Small pooled library volume differences chiefly drove per-sample TCR yield variation. Findings of the study overall: With regard to DPC sensitization, TCRs above 1 in 1000 frequency did not change. Relative to control repertoires, expanded TCRs gave rise to significantly more large CDR3 similarity clusters.

In germline, CDR1 is SGHTA, CDR2 FQGNSA. This CDR3 comprises 14 residues. V lost 8 bases and J 4 bases, leaving 15 bases between the germline ends. As the library was built, unique molecular identifiers were attached to individual cDNA molecules. From the RACE reads, TCRdb called clonotypes with MiXCR, one entry per CDR3 protein. The sample carries roughly 180,000 distinct CDR3 sequences, more than 12% recorded once. The time point is: patch test 1, 2 weeks after DPC sensitization. This sample's treatment: therapeutic diphenylcyclopropenone sensitization with weekly scalp DPC. On this clonotype itself: No antigen is known for it.

This TCR derives from a woman in her twenties or thirties with alopecia areata. Some clones in this sample may be carry-over from other donors' samples. Here the sequenced sample was whole blood, taken in connection with sensitization to the hapten diphenylcyclopropenone (DPC). The V call is TRBV7-2, the J call TRBJ2-1; D assignment may be TRBD1 or TRBD2 (5 bases each). The CDR3 region has the DNA TGTGCCAGCCAAAATTGGGGGATTTACAATGAGCAGTTCTTC. This gives the protein CASQNWGIYNEQFF.